One sample yielded the 28 T cell receptor beta chains listed below, sequenced in a study of T cells in Graves' hyperthyroidism and ophthalmopathy. The investigators amplified TCR beta CDR3 regions from RNA transcripts. HTBI primers drove first-round RT-PCR of the TCR CDR3. MiXCR, run by TCRdb on the multiplex PCR reads, gives a single entry per CDR3 protein. The sample has approximately 330,000 distinct CDR3 sequences, over 20% seen once. What was sequenced was blood. Every receptor here comes from a woman aged 50 to 60 with Graves' hyperthyroidism.

Only a few counts were recorded for this clonotype. The chain carries TRBV6-1 and TRBJ1-3; TRBD1 is a possible D gene (5 bases). This CDR3 is built from 12 residues. V gave up 5 bases and J gave up 10 bases, with 12 bases separating them. The germline gives CDR1 MNHNS, CDR2 SASEGT. The CDR3 DNA follows: TGTGCCAGCAGTCCCGGGACTTTTACCATATATTTT. Its translation is CASSPGTFTIYF.

Concerning this clonotype itself: With a much larger clone just one base away, this may be a read error. The chain carries TRBV2 and TRBJ2-4, with 7 positions matching TRBD1. Germline loops: CDR1 SNHLY, CDR2 FYNNEI. The CDR3 consists of 17 residues. This CDR3 is CASRDRRFILAKDIQYF. In DNA, the CDR3 is TGTGCCAGCAGGGACAGGAGGTTTATATTGGCCAAAGACATTCAGTACTTC.

J is TRBJ2-5 and V is TRBV5-1, with no clear D. This CDR3 has 12 amino acids. V was trimmed by 6 bases and J by 7 bases, leaving 13 bases between them. Germline CDR1 is SGHRS and CDR2 is YFSETQ. CDR3 protein: CASIDGVRTQYF. For the CDR3, the DNA is TGCGCCAGCATCGACGGAGTGAGGACCCAGTACTTC.

As regards this clonotype: Just one base apart from a much larger clone, this may be a read error. The V gene is TRBV5-1, the J gene TRBJ1-1, with D maybe TRBD1 (6 bases). The CDR3 spans 15 residues. Germline CDR1 SGHRS, CDR2 YFSETQ. The CDR3 here is CASSFLRGRDTEALF. CDR3 in DNA: TGCGCCAGCAGCTTCTTACGGGGGCGAGACACTGAAGCTCTCTTT.

This clonotype was detected only once. The rearrangement joins TRBV9 to TRBJ2-1; 13 positions match TRBD2. Looked up from germline, CDR1 is SGDLS and CDR2 is YYNGEE. V lost 4 bases, J lost 0 bases, and 10 bases stayed unmatched. The CDR3 covers 19 residues. The CDR3 sequence: CASSPRLAGGGSSYNEQFF. The CDR3 DNA is TGTGCCAGCAGCCCTCGACTAGCGGGGGGTGGAAGCTCCTACAATGAGCAGTTCTTC.

This clonotype has only a few counts. The chain couples TRBV5-1 to TRBJ2-5; D may correspond to TRBD1 or TRBD2 (5 bases each). Trimming shortened V by 5 bases and J by 3 bases, and 14 bases separated the two germline ends. CDR3 size: 14 residues. The germline V gene encodes CDR1 SGHRS and CDR2 YFSETQ. CDR3 sequence reads: CASRPGTTKETQYF. The DNA for the CDR3 is TGCGCCAGCAGGCCAGGGACCACCAAAGAGACCCAGTACTTC.

The rearrangement uses TRBV27 and TRBJ2-7; tentatively, D is TRBD1 (6 bases). Looked up from germline, CDR1 is MNHEY and CDR2 is SMNVEV (reference sequence). The CDR3 has 14 residues. Trimming stripped 6 bases from V and 2 bases from J, with 14 bases between. The CDR3 loop reads CASRPTGAAYEQYF. CDR3 in DNA: TGTGCCAGCAGACCGACAGGAGCGGCCTACGAGCAGTACTTC.

This clonotype appeared many times. The V and J genes are TRBV3-1 and TRBJ1-2; tentative D call: TRBD1 (6 bases). The CDR3 consists of 13 residues. Looked up from germline, CDR1 is LGHDT and CDR2 is YNNKEL (reference sequence). V was cut by 5 bases and J by 4 bases, with 11 bases left in between. Here the CDR3 reads CASSTQGTYGYTF. The CDR3, as DNA: TGTGCCAGCAGCACACAGGGAACCTATGGCTACACCTTC.

This clonotype was seen many times. The chain uses TRBV7-6 and TRBJ1-6; 10 bases line up with TRBD1. V shed 5 bases, J shed 13 bases, and the junction held 8 bases outside the gene matches. Germline V lookup: CDR1 SGHVS, CDR2 FNYEAQ. The CDR3 totals 14 residues. The CDR3 sequence: CASSQGTGDVPLHF. The CDR3 nucleotides read TGTGCCAGCAGCCAAGGGACAGGGGATGTGCCCCTCCACTTT.

The table lists this clonotype with many counts. The chain joins TRBV27 to TRBJ2-1; 9 bases map to TRBD2. Unmatched junction bases numbered 8, after V lost 3 bases and J lost 8 bases. The CDR3 has 15 amino acids. CDR1 is MNHEY and CDR2 is SMNVEV in the germline V gene (reference sequence). The DNA for the CDR3 is TGTGCCAGCAGTTTTTTGGCGGGGGGGACCGATGAGCAGTTCTTC. This codes for CASSFLAGGTDEQFF.

This clonotype was picked up many times. V and J are TRBV3-1 and TRBJ1-2; D is possibly TRBD1 (5 bases). Trimming removed 0 bases at V and 2 bases at J, with 13 bases between. Germline CDR1 reads LGHDT; CDR2 reads YNNKEL (reference sequence). The CDR3 is made up of 16 amino acids. The CDR3 loop reads CASSQDSGRTNYGYTF. CDR3 nucleotides: TGTGCCAGCAGCCAAGATTCGGGACGGACCAACTATGGCTACACCTTC.

The sample holds many counts of this clonotype. This chain uses TRBV11-2 with TRBJ2-7; TRBD1 is a possible D gene (5 bases). Trimming left V 1 base short and J 7 bases short, with 11 bases between. The germline CDR1 and CDR2 sequences are SGHAT and FQNNGV. This CDR3 has 13 amino acids. CDR3 DNA sequence: TGTGCCAGCAGCTTAGGGGCAGGGTGGGAGCAGTACTTC. It encodes CASSLGAGWEQYF.

This clonotype was detected ten times or more. The genes are TRBV11-2 and TRBJ1-6; no reliable D call. The V end was cut by 0 bases, the J end by 7 bases, with 7 bases between. Germline values: CDR1 SGHAT, CDR2 FQNNGV. This CDR3 contains 14 residues. The CDR3 region is CASSLDMRNSPLHF. The CDR3 bases are TGTGCCAGCAGCTTAGATATGAGGAATTCACCCCTCCACTTT.

This clonotype was observed at least ten times. The J gene is TRBJ2-7, the V gene TRBV6-1, with D unresolved. This CDR3 is built from 15 residues. V was shortened by 7 bases and J by 4 bases, with 20 bases between the two germline ends. The germline V gene encodes CDR1 MNHNS and CDR2 SASEGT. This CDR3 is CASKTELGMVYEQYF. In DNA form, the CDR3 reads TGTGCCAGCAAGACGGAGTTAGGGATGGTTTACGAGCAGTACTTC.

The V call is TRBV2, the J call TRBJ1-2; D unclear. The CDR3 runs to 14 residues. Germline CDR1 and CDR2: SNHLY and FYNNEI. V shed 6 bases and J shed 3 bases, with 14 bases lying between them. The CDR3 region is CASSRRDAHYGYTF. CDR3 nucleotides: TGTGCCAGCAGCCGCCGAGATGCCCACTATGGCTACACCTTC.

This clonotype came up once. V is TRBV11-2 and J is TRBJ2-2; tentatively, D is TRBD2 (5 bases). The CDR3 covers 14 residues. V dropped 8 bases and J dropped 6 bases, with 16 bases sitting between them. In germline, CDR1 is SGHAT, CDR2 FQNNGV. CDR3 residues: CASATRSVAGELFF. Here the CDR3 DNA reads TGTGCCAGCGCAACCCGTAGCGTGGCCGGGGAGCTGTTTTTT. Using reference TRBV11-2 and TRBJ2-2 for the parts outside the CDR3, the full variable domain is EAGVAQSPRYKIIEKRQSVAFWCNPISGHATLYWYQQILGQGPKLLIQFQNNGVVDDSQLPKDRFSAERLKGVDSTLKIQPAKLEDSAVYLCASATRSVAGELFFGEGSRLTVL.

This clonotype was counted at least ten times. The gene calls are TRBV6-1 and TRBJ1-1; no definite D call. Trimming removed 1 base from V and 5 bases from J, with 14 bases in between. This CDR3 is built from 15 residues. Per the germline V gene, CDR1 is MNHNS and CDR2 is SASEGT. This CDR3 reads CASSEGRQGWTEAFF. The CDR3 nucleotides read TGTGCCAGCAGTGAAGGACGCCAAGGTTGGACTGAAGCTTTCTTT.

The chain uses TRBV6-1 and TRBJ1-5, with a tentative D call TRBD1 (6 bases). CDR1 MNHNS and CDR2 SASEGT come from the germline V gene. The CDR3 is 17 residues long. The V gene lost 5 bases and the J gene lost 10 bases, with 27 bases spanning the gap. As DNA, the CDR3 is TGTGCCAGCAGTCCCTCCACTCCCGGACAGATCCTTAGCCCCCAGCATTTT. Translating gives CASSPSTPGQILSPQHF.

The J gene is TRBJ1-2, the V gene TRBV5-4, with D unresolved. The CDR3 runs 14 residues. Germline V gene data show CDR1 as SGHNT and CDR2 as YYREEE (reference sequence). Trimming removed 0 bases at V and 4 bases at J, with 10 bases between. The CDR3, as DNA: TGTGCCAGCAGCTTGGACCCCAAACCCTATGGCTACACCTTC. It encodes CASSLDPKPYGYTF.

V is TRBV18 and J is TRBJ2-5; D is tentatively TRBD1 or TRBD2 (7 bases each). The CDR3 sequence is 17 residues long. Germline lookup yields CDR1 KGHSH and CDR2 LQKENI. With 1 base removed from V and 2 bases from J, the gap between germline ends came to 17 bases. The CDR3 is CASSPQGRARGQETQYF. In nucleotides, the CDR3 is TGTGCCAGCTCACCACAAGGGAGGGCCAGGGGGCAAGAGACCCAGTACTTC.

This clonotype was picked up many times. The V call is TRBV11-2, the J call TRBJ1-2, with D perhaps matching TRBD1 (6 bases). The V gene's germline CDR1 is SGHAT and CDR2 FQNNGV. V shed 2 bases and J shed 1 base, with 11 bases lying between them. The CDR3 totals 15 residues. The CDR3 spells CASSLTGGGNYGYTF. The DNA for the CDR3 is TGTGCCAGCAGCTTAACCGGGGGCGGTAACTATGGCTACACCTTC.

The CDR3 DNA reads as TGTGCCAGCAGAGGGGACTGGAACACAGATACGCAGTATTTT. Its translation is CASRGDWNTDTQYF. The chain links TRBV2 to TRBJ2-3; possibly TRBD2 for D (6 bases). Trimming pared 6 bases from V and 2 bases from J, leaving 12 bases between. Germline V gene lookup returns CDR1 SNHLY and CDR2 FYNNEI. This CDR3 spans 14 amino acids.

The chain recombines TRBV2 with TRBJ2-1, with TRBD1 matching 8 bases. Per the germline V gene, CDR1 is SNHLY and CDR2 is FYNNEI. Germline trimming cut 5 bases from V and 6 bases from J; bases unmatched to any gene: 3. The CDR3 runs 13 residues. The CDR3 loop reads CASSRTGLNEQFF. The CDR3 region has the DNA TGTGCCAGCAGTCGGACAGGGCTCAATGAGCAGTTCTTC.

V is TRBV29-1 and J is TRBJ2-3; TRBD2 agrees at 10 bases. CDR1 and CDR2 (germline): SQVTM, ANQGSEA. The CDR3 consists of 20 residues. V trimming: 6 bases; J trimming: 2 bases; junction bases outside the gene matches: 23. CDR3 sequence reads: CSVHIPRASGSSINTDTQYF. For the CDR3, the DNA is TGCAGCGTCCATATACCACGAGCTAGCGGGAGTTCCATTAACACAGATACGCAGTATTTT.

This clonotype appeared many times. The V call is TRBV7-2, the J call TRBJ2-3; perhaps TRBD1 as D (5 bases). Germline CDR1 reads SGHTA; CDR2 reads FQGNSA. Trimming shortened V by 4 bases and J by 2 bases, and 16 bases separated the two germline ends. The CDR3 contains 16 residues. The CDR3 DNA reads TGTGCCAGCAGCTCCTGGGGCGGAGCTCTCACAGATACGCAGTATTTT. Amino acid sequence: CASSSWGGALTDTQYF.

This clonotype has more than one count but fewer than ten. The CDR3 bases are TGTGCCAGCAGCTTAGGGTGGGGAGAGGAGACCCAGTACTTC. This encodes CASSLGWGEETQYF. The chain has TRBV7-2 and TRBJ2-5; the D gene is possibly TRBD2 (5 bases). The CDR3 loop spans 14 amino acids. Germline loops: CDR1 SGHTA, CDR2 FQGNSA. Trimming took off 1 base at V and 5 bases at J, with 11 bases between the two ends.

The chain employs TRBV28 and TRBJ2-7; possibly TRBD2 for D (6 bases). Germline V gene data show CDR1 as MDHEN and CDR2 as SYDVKM. The CDR3 loop spans 14 amino acids. The germline V and J ends were trimmed by 3 bases and 7 bases, with 16 bases remaining between them. For the CDR3, the DNA is TGTGCCAGCAGTTTTGGGGGGACGGATGGGGAGCAGTACTTC. As protein: CASSFGGTDGEQYF. Full variable domain (missing parts from reference TRBV28 and TRBJ2-7): DVKVTQSSRYLVKRTGEKVFLECVQDMDHENMFWYRQDPGLGLRLIYFSYDVKMKEKGDIPEGYSVSREKKERFSLILESASTNQTSMYLCASSFGGTDGEQYFGPGTRLTVT.

The genes are TRBV10-3 and TRBJ2-1; D might be TRBD2 (6 bases). Per the germline V gene, CDR1 is ENHRY and CDR2 is SYGVKD. V shed 8 bases and J shed 10 bases, with 9 bases lying between them. The CDR3 loop spans 10 amino acids. The CDR3 region is CAIGGGEQFF. The CDR3 coding sequence is TGTGCCATCGGTGGAGGGGAGCAGTTCTTC.